This T cell receptor (beta chain) was observed in a study of chemoradiotherapy in HPV16-positive cancers. Study conclusions and caveats: In HPV16-positive patients, HPV-responsive T-cell expansion tracked better recurrence-free survival.

Repertoires were generated with immunoSEQ multiplex PCR, while TCRdb's copy carries only in-frame clones and drops some. The data show tens of thousands of clones, with around 90% seen just once and roughly 20% held by the top ten. Repertoires were sampled repeatedly during chemoradiotherapy. CDR3 length: 16 residues. V was pared by 2 bases and J by 1 base, with 14 bases between. CDR1 and CDR2 from the germline V gene are MNHEY and SVGAGI. Of note for this clone: What it binds is not known.

Source: blood, taken from a patient who underwent chemoradiotherapy. The source is a human donor with HPV-associated anogenital cancer. The J gene is TRBJ1-1, the V gene TRBV6-5; D may be TRBD1 (6 bases). The CDR3: CASSYPTGAWNTEAFF. In nucleotides, the CDR3 is TGTGCCAGCAGTTACCCGACAGGCGCCTGGAACACTGAAGCTTTCTTT.